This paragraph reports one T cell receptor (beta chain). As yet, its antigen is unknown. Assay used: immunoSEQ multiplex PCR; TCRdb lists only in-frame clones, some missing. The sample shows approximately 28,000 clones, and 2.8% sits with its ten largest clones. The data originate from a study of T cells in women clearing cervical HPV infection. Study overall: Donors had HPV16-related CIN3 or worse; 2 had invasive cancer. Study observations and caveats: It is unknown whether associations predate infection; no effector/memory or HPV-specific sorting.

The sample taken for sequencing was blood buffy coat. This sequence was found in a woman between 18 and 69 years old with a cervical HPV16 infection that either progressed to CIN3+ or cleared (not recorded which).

CDR3 bases read: TGTGCCAGCAGCCGGGGACAGGGGAATGAAAAA. Translation gives CASSRGQGNEK. The full CDR3 is CASSRGQGNEKLFF. The V gene is TRBV7-9, the J gene TRBJ1-4; 10 bases align to TRBD1. With the read ending 3 residues before the CDR3 end, the germline J gene is used to fill in that end. The CDR3 consists of 14 residues. Per the germline V gene, CDR1 is SEHNR and CDR2 is FQNEAQ (reference sequence). Germline trimming cut 5 bases from V and 5 bases from J; bases unmatched to any gene: 2.